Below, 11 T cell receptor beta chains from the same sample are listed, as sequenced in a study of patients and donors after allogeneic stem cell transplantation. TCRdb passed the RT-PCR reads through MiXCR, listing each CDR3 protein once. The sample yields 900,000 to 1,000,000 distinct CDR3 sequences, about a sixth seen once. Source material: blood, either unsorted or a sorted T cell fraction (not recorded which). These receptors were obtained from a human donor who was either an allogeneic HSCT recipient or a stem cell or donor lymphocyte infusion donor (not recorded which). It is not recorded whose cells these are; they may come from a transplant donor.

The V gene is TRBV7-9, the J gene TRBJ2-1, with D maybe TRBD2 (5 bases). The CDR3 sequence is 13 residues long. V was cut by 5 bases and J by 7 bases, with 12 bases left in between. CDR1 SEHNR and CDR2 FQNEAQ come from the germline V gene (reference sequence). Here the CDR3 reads CASSIVGDNEQFF. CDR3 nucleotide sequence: TGTGCCAGCAGCATTGTCGGGGATAATGAGCAGTTCTTC.

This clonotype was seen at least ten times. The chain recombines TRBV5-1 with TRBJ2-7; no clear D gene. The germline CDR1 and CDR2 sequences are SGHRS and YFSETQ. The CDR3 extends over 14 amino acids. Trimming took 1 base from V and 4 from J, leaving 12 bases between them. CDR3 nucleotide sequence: TGCGCCAGCAGCTTGAATTGGGATCCGTACGAGCAGTACTTC. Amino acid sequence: CASSLNWDPYEQYF.

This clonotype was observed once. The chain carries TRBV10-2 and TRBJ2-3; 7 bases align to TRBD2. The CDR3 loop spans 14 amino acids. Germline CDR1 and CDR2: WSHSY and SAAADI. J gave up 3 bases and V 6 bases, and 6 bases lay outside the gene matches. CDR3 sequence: CASRRLAETDTQYF. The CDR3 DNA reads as TGCGCCAGCAGACGACTAGCTGAAACAGATACGCAGTATTTT.

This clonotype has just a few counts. The CDR3 is CASSHFGLAGALHEQFF. Here the CDR3 DNA reads TGCGCCAGCAGCCATTTTGGACTAGCGGGGGCCCTACATGAGCAGTTCTTC. The rearrangement joins TRBV4-3 to TRBJ2-1, with 13 bases aligning to TRBD2. The CDR3 is 17 residues long. From germline, CDR1 is LGHNA and CDR2 YSLEER. The V segment lost 3 bases and the J segment 8 bases; nucleotides outside the gene matches: 10.

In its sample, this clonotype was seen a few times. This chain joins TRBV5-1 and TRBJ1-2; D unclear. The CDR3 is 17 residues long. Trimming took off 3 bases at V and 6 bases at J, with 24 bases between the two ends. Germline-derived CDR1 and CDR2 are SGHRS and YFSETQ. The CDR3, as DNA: TGCGCCAGCAGCTGCTTACTTACCGGGAGCCGTTTGGATGGCTACACCTTC. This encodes CASSCLLTGSRLDGYTF.

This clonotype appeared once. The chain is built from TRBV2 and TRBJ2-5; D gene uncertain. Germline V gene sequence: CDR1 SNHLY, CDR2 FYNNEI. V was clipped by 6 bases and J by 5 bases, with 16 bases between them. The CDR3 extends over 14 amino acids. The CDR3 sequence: CASRAELPWETQYF. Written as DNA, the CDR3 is TGTGCCAGCAGGGCTGAGCTCCCATGGGAGACCCAGTACTTC.

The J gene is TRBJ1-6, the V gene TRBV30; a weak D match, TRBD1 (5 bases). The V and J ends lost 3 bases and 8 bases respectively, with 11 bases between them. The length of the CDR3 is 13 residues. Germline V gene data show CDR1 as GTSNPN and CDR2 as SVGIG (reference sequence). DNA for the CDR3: TGTGCCTGGAGGTTCAGGGAGGATTCACCCCTCCACTTT. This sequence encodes CAWRFREDSPLHF.

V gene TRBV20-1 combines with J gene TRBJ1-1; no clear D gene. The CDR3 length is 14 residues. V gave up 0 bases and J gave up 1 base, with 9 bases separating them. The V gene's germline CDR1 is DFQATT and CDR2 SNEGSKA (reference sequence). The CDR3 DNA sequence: TGCAGTGCTAGAGAATGGGCGGCGAACACTGAAGCTTTCTTT. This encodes CSAREWAANTEAFF.

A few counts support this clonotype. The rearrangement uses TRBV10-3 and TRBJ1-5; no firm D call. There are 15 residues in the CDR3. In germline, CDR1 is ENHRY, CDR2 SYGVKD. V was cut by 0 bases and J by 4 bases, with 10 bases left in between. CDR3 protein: CAISESPTLNQPQHF. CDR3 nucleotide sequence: TGTGCCATCAGTGAGTCGCCGACTTTGAATCAGCCCCAGCATTTT.

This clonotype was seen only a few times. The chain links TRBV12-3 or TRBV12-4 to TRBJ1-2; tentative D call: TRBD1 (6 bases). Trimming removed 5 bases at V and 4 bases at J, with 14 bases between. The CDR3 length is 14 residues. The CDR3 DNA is TGTGCCAGCAGTCGAAAACAGGGTCTCTATGGCTACACCTTC. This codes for CASSRKQGLYGYTF.

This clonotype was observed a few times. The CDR3 coding sequence is TGTGCCAGCAGCCAAAGCCGCCCGGCGGGGTACACCATATATTTT. This sequence encodes CASSQSRPAGYTIYF. J is TRBJ1-3 and V is TRBV14; D not resolved. Trimming shortened V by 2 bases and J by 8 bases, and 16 bases separated the two germline ends. Germline CDR1 and CDR2: SGHDN and FVKESK. CDR3 length equals 15 residues.